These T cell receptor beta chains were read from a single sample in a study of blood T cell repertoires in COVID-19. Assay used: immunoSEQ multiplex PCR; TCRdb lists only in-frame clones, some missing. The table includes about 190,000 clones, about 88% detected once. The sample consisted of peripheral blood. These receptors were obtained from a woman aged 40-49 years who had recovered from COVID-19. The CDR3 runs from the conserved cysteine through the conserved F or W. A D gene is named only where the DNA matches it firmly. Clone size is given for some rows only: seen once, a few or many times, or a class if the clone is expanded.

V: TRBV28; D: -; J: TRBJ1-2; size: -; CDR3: CASSPGAPNYGYTF; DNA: TGTGCCAGCAGCCCCGGAGCCCCTAACTATGGCTACACCTTC
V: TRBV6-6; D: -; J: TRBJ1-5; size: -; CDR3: CASSYESQGDQPQHF; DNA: TGTGCCAGCAGTTACGAAAGTCAGGGTGATCAGCCCCAGCATTTT
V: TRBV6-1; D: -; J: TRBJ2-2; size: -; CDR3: CASRMGHWNTGELFF; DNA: TGTGCCAGCAGGATGGGACACTGGAACACCGGGGAGCTGTTTTTT
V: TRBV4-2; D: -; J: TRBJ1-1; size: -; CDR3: CASSPGLSGMNTEAFF; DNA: TGTGCCAGCAGCCCGGGTCTTTCGGGAATGAACACTGAAGCTTTCTTT
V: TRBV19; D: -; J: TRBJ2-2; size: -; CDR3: CASSIAARGLTSGTGELFF; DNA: TGTGCCAGTAGTATAGCCGCTCGCGGACTTACGTCGGGCACCGGGGAGCTGTTTTTT
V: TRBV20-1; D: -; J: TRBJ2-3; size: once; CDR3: CSASVVVTDTQYF; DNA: TGCAGTGCTAGTGTAGTGGTCACAGATACGCAGTATTTT
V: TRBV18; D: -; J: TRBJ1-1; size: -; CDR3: CASSPSSGDTEAFF; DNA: TGTGCCAGCTCACCATCATCCGGAGACACTGAAGCTTTCTTT
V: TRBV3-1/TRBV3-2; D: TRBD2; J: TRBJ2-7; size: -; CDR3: CASSQAGTKEQYF; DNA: TGTGCCAGCAGCCAGGCAGGGACTAAAGAGCAGTACTTC
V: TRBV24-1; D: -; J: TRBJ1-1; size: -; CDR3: CATSEDIRGTEAFF; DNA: TGTGCCACCAGTGAGGATATCAGGGGCACTGAAGCTTTCTTT
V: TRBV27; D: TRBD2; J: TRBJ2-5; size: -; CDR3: CASAVAGAETQYF; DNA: TGTGCCAGCGCGGTAGCGGGAGCCGAGACCCAGTACTTC
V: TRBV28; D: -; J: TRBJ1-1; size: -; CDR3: CASAHRVRLTNTEAFF; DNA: TGTGCCAGCGCACACAGGGTCAGACTCACGAACACTGAAGCTTTCTTT
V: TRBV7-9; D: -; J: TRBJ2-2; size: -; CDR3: CASSLGQGLMAGELFF; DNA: TGTGCCAGCAGCTTAGGTCAGGGTTTGATGGCCGGGGAGCTGTTTTTT
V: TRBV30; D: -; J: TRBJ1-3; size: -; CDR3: CAWSPQSSGNTIYF; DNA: TGTGCCTGGAGTCCACAGAGCTCTGGAAACACCATATATTTT
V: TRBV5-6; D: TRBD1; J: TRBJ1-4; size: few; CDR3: CASRRDRQNEKLFF; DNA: TGTGCCAGCAGGAGGGACAGGCAAAATGAAAAACTGTTTTTT
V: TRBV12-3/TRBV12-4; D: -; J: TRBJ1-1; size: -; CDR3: CASSLLRDVEAFF; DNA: TGTGCCAGCAGTCTCCTCCGGGATGTCGAAGCTTTCTTT
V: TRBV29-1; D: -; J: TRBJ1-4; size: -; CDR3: CSGYSLGGEKLFF; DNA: TGCAGCGGATACAGCCTAGGAGGTGAAAAACTGTTTTTT
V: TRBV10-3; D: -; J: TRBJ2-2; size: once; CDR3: CAISDPGRGTGELFF; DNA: TGTGCCATCAGTGATCCGGGGAGAGGCACCGGGGAGCTGTTTTTT
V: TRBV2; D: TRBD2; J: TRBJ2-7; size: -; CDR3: CASSLGTSGFGEQYF; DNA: TGTGCCAGCTCGTTAGGGACTAGCGGATTTGGCGAGCAGTACTTC
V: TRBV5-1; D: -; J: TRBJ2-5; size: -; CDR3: CASSFGELGETQYF; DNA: TGCGCCAGCAGCTTTGGTGAACTAGGGGAGACCCAGTACTTC
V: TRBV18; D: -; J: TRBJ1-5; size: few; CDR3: CASSLEQGNNQPQHF; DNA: TGTGCCAGCTCACTAGAACAGGGTAACAATCAGCCCCAGCATTTT
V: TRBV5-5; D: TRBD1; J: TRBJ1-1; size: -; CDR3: CASSPRTGTGRTEAFF; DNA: TGTGCCAGCAGCCCGAGAACCGGGACAGGGAGGACTGAAGCTTTCTTT
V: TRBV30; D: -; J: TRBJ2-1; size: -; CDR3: CAWSYTSSYNEQFF; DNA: TGTGCCTGGAGTTACACCAGCTCCTACAATGAGCAGTTCTTC
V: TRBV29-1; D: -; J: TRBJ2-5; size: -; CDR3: CSVERETQYF; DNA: TGCAGCGTTGAACGGGAGACCCAGTACTTC
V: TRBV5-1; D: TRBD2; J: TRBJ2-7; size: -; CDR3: CASSLAITSDSYEQYF; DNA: TGCGCCAGCAGCTTGGCCATAACTAGCGACTCCTACGAGCAGTACTTC
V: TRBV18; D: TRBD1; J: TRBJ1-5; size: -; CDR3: CASSPPGQGVNQPQHF; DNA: TGTGCCAGCTCACCACCGGGACAGGGAGTCAATCAGCCCCAGCATTTT
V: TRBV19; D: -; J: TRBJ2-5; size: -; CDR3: CASSLQGVAETQYF; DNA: TGTGCCAGTAGTTTACAGGGAGTCGCAGAGACCCAGTACTTC
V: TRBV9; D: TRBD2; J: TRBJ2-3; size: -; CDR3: CARHERESTDTQYF; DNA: TGTGCCAGGCACGAGCGGGAGAGCACAGATACGCAGTATTTT
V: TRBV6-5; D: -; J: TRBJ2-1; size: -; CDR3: CASRSSVGEQFF; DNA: TGTGCCAGCAGGTCCAGCGTCGGTGAGCAGTTCTTC
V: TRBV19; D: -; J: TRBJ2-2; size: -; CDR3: CASSVDLRLHTGELFF; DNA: TGTGCCAGTAGTGTCGACCTCAGGCTGCACACCGGGGAGCTGTTTTTT
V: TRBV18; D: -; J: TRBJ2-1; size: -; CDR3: CASSLTNSGNNEQFF; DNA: TGTGCCAGCTCACTTACGAACTCGGGGAACAATGAGCAGTTCTTC
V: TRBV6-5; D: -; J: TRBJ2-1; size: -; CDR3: CASRRTPYNEQFF; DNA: TGTGCCAGCAGAAGGACTCCCTACAATGAGCAGTTCTTC
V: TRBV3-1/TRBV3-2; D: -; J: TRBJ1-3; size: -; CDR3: CASSATDSGNTIYF; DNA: TGTGCCAGCAGCGCGACAGACTCTGGAAACACCATATATTTT
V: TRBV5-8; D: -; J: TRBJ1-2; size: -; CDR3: CASSRNWGGGGEIYGYTF; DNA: TGTGCCAGCAGCCGAAATTGGGGCGGTGGGGGCGAAATCTATGGCTACACCTTC